This TCR beta chain originates from a study of T cell responses to AZD1222 COVID-19 vaccine. Notes on the study in general: There were repertoire samples only from the period after the peak T cell response. Reports indicate that nearly half of spike-specific TCRs are directed at unmutated variant regions. Baseline testing showed seropositivity in only 6 or 7 AZD1222 recipients. White British ancestry dominated among donors, who included more females, and clonal diversity was possibly underestimated.

Here immunoSEQ multiplex PCR was the method, and the copy in TCRdb shows in-frame clones only, minus some. This sample has 130,000 to 150,000 clones, with around 88% found just once. With respect to this clone: Its cognate antigen is unknown.

The CDR3 consists of 14 residues. Deletions cut 2 bases from V and 0 bases from J, with 8 bases between. Germline V CDR1 and CDR2: MNHEY, SMNVEV (reference sequence). The sequence was collected from an adult in good health. The chain combines TRBV27 with TRBJ2-7; the D gene is possibly TRBD1 (6 bases). The sequencing used peripheral blood, collected on day 0 of AZD1222 vaccination. As DNA, the CDR3 is TGTGCCAGCAGTTTAACAGGGAGCTCCTACGAGCAGTACTTC. Amino acids: CASSLTGSSYEQYF.